This record covers a single TCR beta chain. Its antigen is as yet unknown. Produced via immunoSEQ multiplex PCR; TCRdb's table is partial and in-frame only. The sample records about 38,000 clones, around three quarters being singletons. The sort gate was single viable CD3+CD4+CD8-CD45RO+ cells for memory CD4+ T cells. CD4+ T cells were isolated by positive magnetic selection. The CDR3 has 16 amino acids. V was trimmed by 8 bases and J by 0 bases, leaving 19 bases between them. CDR1 is SGHAT, CDR2 FQDESV, per germline (reference sequence). This entry is derived from a study of memory CD4+ T cells and cytomegalovirus serostatus. Study-wide results and limits: Each of 67 CMV-associated TCRbeta sequences occurred in one to five individuals.

The source material was memory CD4+ T cells from blood. The source of this sequence is an adult in good health and CMV-seropositive. The chain couples TRBV11-1 to TRBJ1-1, with D possibly matching TRBD1 (6 bases). CDR3 bases: TGTGCCAGCTCCAGAGGGGCAGGGGCCCTGAACACTGAAGCTTTCTTT. Translated, it gives CASSRGAGALNTEAFF.